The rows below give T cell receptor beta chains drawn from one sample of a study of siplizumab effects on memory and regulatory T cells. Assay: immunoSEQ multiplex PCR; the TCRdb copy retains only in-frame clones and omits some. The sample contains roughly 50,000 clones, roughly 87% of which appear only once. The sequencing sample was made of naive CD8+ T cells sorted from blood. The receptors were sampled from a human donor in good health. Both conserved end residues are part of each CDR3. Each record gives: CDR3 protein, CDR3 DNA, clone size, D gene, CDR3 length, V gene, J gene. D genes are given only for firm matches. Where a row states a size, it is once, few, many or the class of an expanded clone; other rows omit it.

CASSLLRDPQRGSYEQYF	TGTGCCAGCTCACTGCTCCGGGACCCCCAAAGGGGCTCCTACGAGCAGTACTTC	.	.	18	TRBV18	TRBJ2-7
CASSLDGVGDTEAFF	TGTGCCAGCAGCTTAGATGGGGTGGGGGACACTGAAGCTTTCTTT	.	.	15	TRBV7-2	TRBJ1-1
CASSIGRAYSYEQYF	TGTGCCAGTAGTATCGGCAGGGCCTACTCCTACGAGCAGTACTTC	.	.	15	TRBV19	TRBJ2-7
CASSTVRGLENEQFF	TGTGCCAGCAGCACCGTTAGAGGACTTGAAAATGAGCAGTTCTTC	.	.	15	TRBV11-2	TRBJ2-1
CASSLSVEINEQFF	TGTGCCAGCAGTTTATCAGTGGAGATCAATGAGCAGTTCTTC	.	.	14	TRBV27	TRBJ2-1
CASSLELVPGELFF	TGTGCCAGCAGCTTAGAACTGGTTCCCGGGGAGCTGTTTTTT	few	.	14	TRBV7-9	TRBJ2-2
CASSQDRSGDNEQFF	TGCGCCAGCAGCCAAGATAGGTCAGGGGACAATGAGCAGTTCTTC	.	.	15	TRBV4-1	TRBJ2-1
CASSDSPDILYGYTF	TGTGCCAGCAGTGACTCCCCCGACATCTTATATGGCTACACCTTC	.	.	15	TRBV2	TRBJ1-2
CASSTDTGRGFQPQHF	TGTGCCAGTAGTACGGACACGGGGCGCGGGTTCCAGCCCCAGCATTTT	few	.	16	TRBV19	TRBJ1-5
CASSLGSEGKNSPLHF	TGTGCCAGCAGCTTAGGGTCCGAGGGTAAGAATTCACCCCTCCACTTT	.	.	16	TRBV13	TRBJ1-6
CASSLAEGFGAVSDTQYF	TGTGCCAGCAGCTTAGCGGAGGGGTTCGGGGCTGTGTCAGATACGCAGTATTTT	.	.	18	TRBV7-6	TRBJ2-3
CSVEGQGTYEQYF	TGCAGCGTTGAGGGACAGGGGACATACGAGCAGTACTTC	.	TRBD1	13	TRBV29-1	TRBJ2-7
CASSQDQGKAEQYF	TGCGCCAGCAGCCAAGATCAGGGTAAGGCAGAGCAGTACTTC	.	.	14	TRBV4-1	TRBJ2-7
CASSESTVETSGRALEQYF	TGCGCCAGCAGTGAGTCGACAGTTGAGACTAGCGGGAGGGCTCTCGAGCAGTACTTC	once	TRBD2	19	TRBV10-2	TRBJ2-7
CASSDRNYEQYF	TGTGCCAGCAGCGACAGGAATTACGAGCAGTACTTC	.	.	12	TRBV11-2	TRBJ2-7
CASSSNFLAGEDEQYF	TGTGCCAGCAGCTCAAATTTCCTAGCGGGAGAAGACGAGCAGTACTTC	once	TRBD2	16	TRBV9	TRBJ2-7
CAINEGASFSYEQYF	TGTGCCATCAATGAGGGGGCAAGTTTCTCCTACGAGCAGTACTTC	.	TRBD1	15	TRBV10-3	TRBJ2-7
CASSYSGRGPYTEAFF	TGTGCCAGCAGTTACTCGGGAAGGGGCCCTTACACTGAAGCTTTCTTT	.	.	16	TRBV6-5	TRBJ1-1
CASSFRDRSYEQYF	TGTGCCAGCAGCTTTCGGGACAGGTCCTACGAGCAGTACTTC	.	TRBD1	14	TRBV14	TRBJ2-7
CASSPGTRMQDEQFF	TGTGCCAGTAGTCCCGGGACACGAATGCAAGATGAGCAGTTCTTC	.	.	15	TRBV19	TRBJ2-1
CASSRSAGRGEQFF	TGTGCCAGCAGCCGAAGTGCAGGGAGGGGTGAGCAGTTCTTC	.	TRBD2	14	TRBV14	TRBJ2-1
CASSVDTGTYGYTF	TGTGCCAGCAGCGTAGATACGGGTACCTATGGCTACACCTTC	few	.	14	TRBV9	TRBJ1-2
CASSYSAGTAYGYTF	TGTGCCAGCAGCTACAGCGCCGGGACAGCTTATGGCTACACCTTC	large	TRBD1	15	TRBV7-9	TRBJ1-2
CASSLGDYHTDTQYF	TGTGCCAGCAGCTTGGGGGACTACCACACAGATACGCAGTATTTT	.	TRBD2	15	TRBV5-4	TRBJ2-3